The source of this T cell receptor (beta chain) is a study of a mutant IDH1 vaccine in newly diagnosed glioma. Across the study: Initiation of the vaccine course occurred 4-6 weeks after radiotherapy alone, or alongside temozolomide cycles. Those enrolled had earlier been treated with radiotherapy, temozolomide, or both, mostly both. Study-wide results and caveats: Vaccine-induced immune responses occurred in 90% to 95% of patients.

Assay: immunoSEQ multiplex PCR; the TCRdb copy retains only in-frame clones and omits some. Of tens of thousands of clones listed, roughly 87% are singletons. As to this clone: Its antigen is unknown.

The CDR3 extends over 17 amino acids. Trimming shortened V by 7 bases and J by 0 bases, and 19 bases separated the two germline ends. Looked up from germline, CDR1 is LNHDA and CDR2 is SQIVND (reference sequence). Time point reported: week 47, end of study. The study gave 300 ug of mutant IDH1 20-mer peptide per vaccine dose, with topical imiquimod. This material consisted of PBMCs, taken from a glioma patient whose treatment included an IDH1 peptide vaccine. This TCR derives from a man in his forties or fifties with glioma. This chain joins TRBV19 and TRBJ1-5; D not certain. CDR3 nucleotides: TGTGCCAGTACCTTGGAGCAGTTCGCGTATAGCAATCAGCCCCAGCATTTT. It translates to CASTLEQFAYSNQPQHF. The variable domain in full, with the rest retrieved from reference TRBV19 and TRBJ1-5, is DGGITQSPKYLFRKEGQNVTLSCEQNLNHDAMYWYRQDPGQGLRLIYYSQIVNDFQKGDIAEGYSVSREKKESFPLTVTSAQKNPTAFYLCASTLEQFAYSNQPQHFGDGTRLSIL.